These T cell receptor beta chains were read from a single sample in a study of blood T cells in healthy people across ages. TCRdb used MiXCR to reprocess the 5' RACE reads, holding one entry per CDR3 protein. Of about 620,000 distinct CDR3 sequences in the sample, around a fifth were seen once. Sample: blood. The receptors stem from a man aged 70 or older in good health. Each CDR3 is given with its conserved first and last residue. A D gene is named only where the DNA matches it firmly. Not all rows give a size; the values are once, few, many and, for expanded clones, a class.

V gene	D gene	J gene	clone size	CDR3 protein	CDR3 DNA
TRBV14	-	TRBJ2-4	-	CASSQVSAGNVQYF	TGTGCCAGCAGCCAAGTCTCAGCCGGGAACGTTCAGTACTTC
TRBV20-1	TRBD2	TRBJ2-3	-	CSASISGSLTGTQYF	TGCAGTGCTAGTATTAGCGGGAGCCTAACAGGTACGCAGTATTTT
TRBV10-2	-	TRBJ1-4	few	CASSDISTTNEKLFF	TGCGCCAGCAGTGATATCAGTACAACTAATGAAAAACTGTTTTTT
TRBV4-3	TRBD1	TRBJ2-7	-	CASSQDWGQGHSYEQYF	TGCGCCAGCAGCCAAGATTGGGGACAGGGCCACTCCTACGAGCAGTACTTC
TRBV20-1	TRBD2	TRBJ2-1	-	CSAVSGANTYNEQFF	TGCAGTGCTGTTAGCGGGGCCAACACCTACAATGAGCAGTTCTTC
TRBV7-9	TRBD1	TRBJ1-2	many	CASSATQGGGTF	TGTGCCAGCAGCGCCACTCAGGGGGGCGGCACCTTC
TRBV28	-	TRBJ2-7	few	CASSLSRGTYEQYF	TGTGCCAGCAGTTTATCGAGGGGGACCTACGAGCAGTACTTC
TRBV20-1	TRBD2	TRBJ2-1	many	CSAGTSDSSYNEQFF	TGCAGTGCTGGGACTAGCGATAGCTCCTACAATGAGCAGTTCTTC
TRBV29-1	TRBD1	TRBJ2-6	few	CSVMRTGVTGANVLTF	TGCAGCGTTATGAGGACAGGGGTGACTGGGGCCAACGTCCTGACTTTC
TRBV2	TRBD1	TRBJ2-7	many	CASSQEGQGLYEQYF	TGTGCCAGCAGTCAAGAAGGACAGGGACTCTACGAGCAGTACTTC
TRBV12-3/TRBV12-4	TRBD2	TRBJ2-3	many	CASSPGTSGRIADTQYF	TGTGCCAGCAGTCCCGGGACTAGCGGGAGAATCGCAGATACGCAGTATTTT
TRBV30	-	TRBJ2-1	-	CAWDLDGGEQFF	TGTGCCTGGGACCTCGACGGCGGTGAGCAGTTCTTC
TRBV25-1	TRBD2	TRBJ2-1	few	CASSAQPGLAEIEQFF	TGTGCCAGCAGTGCGCAACCGGGACTAGCGGAGATTGAGCAGTTCTTC
TRBV5-1	-	TRBJ2-7	-	CASSGEQYF	TGCGCCAGCAGCGGCGAGCAGTACTTC
TRBV14	TRBD2	TRBJ2-5	-	CASSQDGVAGHQETQYF	TGTGCCAGCAGCCAAGATGGGGTAGCGGGACACCAAGAGACCCAGTACTTC
TRBV20-1	TRBD1	TRBJ1-6	few	CSARSGDRSPLF	TGCAGTGCTAGATCGGGGGACAGGTCCCCTCTGTTT
TRBV7-9	TRBD1	TRBJ1-1	-	CASSLQGTANTGAFF	TGTGCCAGCAGCCTACAAGGGACAGCAAACACTGGAGCTTTCTTT
TRBV6-5	-	TRBJ2-7	-	CASSYYRGGIYVQYF	TGTGCCAGCAGTTACTATAGGGGGGGAATCTACGTGCAGTACTTC
TRBV7-9	TRBD2	TRBJ2-7	few	CAISGTGTSYEQYF	TGTGCCATTAGCGGGACCGGAACTTCCTACGAGCAGTACTTC
TRBV6-2/TRBV6-3	-	TRBJ2-4	-	CASSQEWRVQYF	TGTGCCAGCAGCCAGGAGTGGCGGGTTCAGTACTTC
TRBV3-1	-	TRBJ1-4	few	CASSQEDVSLFF	TGTGCCAGCAGCCAAGAAGACGTCTCTCTGTTTTTT
TRBV27	-	TRBJ2-5	many	CASQPQETQYF	TGTGCCAGCCAACCTCAAGAGACCCAGTACTTC
TRBV20-1	TRBD2	TRBJ2-1	few	CSAMASGRPGNEQFF	TGCAGTGCTATGGCTAGCGGGAGGCCGGGAAATGAGCAGTTCTTC
TRBV3-1	-	TRBJ2-7	few	CASSQAPGYEQYF	TGTGCCAGCAGCCAGGCTCCTGGCTACGAGCAGTACTTC
TRBV24-1	TRBD2	TRBJ2-1	-	CATSDTSGRAGNEQFF	TGTGCCACCAGTGACACTAGCGGGAGGGCTGGCAATGAGCAGTTCTTC
TRBV12-3/TRBV12-4	-	TRBJ2-7	few	CASSGDWARQYF	TGTGCCAGCAGTGGGGACTGGGCACGGCAGTACTTC
TRBV28	-	TRBJ1-2	-	CASTPTDNYGYTF	TGTGCCAGCACCCCGACAGATAACTATGGCTACACCTTC
TRBV6-5	-	TRBJ2-1	-	CASSYYGTGTYSEQFF	TGTGCCAGCAGTTACTACGGGACGGGAACCTACAGTGAGCAGTTCTTC
TRBV3-1	TRBD2	TRBJ2-7	-	CASSQASGTSGLRYF	TGTGCCAGCAGCCAGGCGTCCGGGACTAGCGGACTCCGGTACTTC
TRBV7-9	-	TRBJ2-3	-	CASSPLVDWMFTDTQYF	TGTGCCAGCAGCCCCCTCGTGGACTGGATGTTCACAGATACGCAGTATTTT
TRBV10-3	-	TRBJ2-3	-	CAISDWGLASTDTQYF	TGTGCCATCAGTGATTGGGGGTTAGCCAGCACAGATACGCAGTATTTT
TRBV29-1	TRBD2	TRBJ2-3	once	CSAEGLAGESTDTQYF	TGCAGCGCCGAGGGACTAGCGGGAGAGAGTACAGATACGCAGTATTTT
TRBV20-1	-	TRBJ1-3	-	CSARVGPSLANTIYF	TGCAGTGCTAGAGTTGGGCCTTCCCTGGCAAACACCATATATTTT
TRBV5-1	-	TRBJ2-2	few	CASSLISSNTGELFF	TGCGCCAGCAGCTTGATCAGCTCGAACACCGGGGAGCTGTTTTTT
TRBV28	TRBD1	TRBJ2-1	few	CASRIGTGAYNEQFF	TGTGCCAGCAGGATTGGGACAGGGGCCTACAATGAGCAGTTCTTC
TRBV5-1	-	TRBJ2-7	-	CASSGEQGSYEQYF	TGCGCCAGCAGCGGGGAACAGGGCTCCTACGAGCAGTACTTC
TRBV29-1	-	TRBJ2-1	few	CSVGLLYNEQFF	TGCAGCGTTGGACTCCTATACAATGAGCAGTTCTTC
TRBV3-1	TRBD1	TRBJ2-7	-	CASSHKQGGREQYF	TGTGCCAGCAGCCATAAACAGGGGGGCCGCGAGCAGTACTTC
TRBV5-6	TRBD2	TRBJ2-1	many	CASSRGGIEQFF	TGTGCCAGCAGCCGGGGGGGGATTGAGCAGTTCTTC
TRBV12-3/TRBV12-4	-	TRBJ2-1	-	CASSSGPRYNEQFF	TGTGCCAGCAGTTCGGGTCCCAGGTACAATGAGCAGTTCTTC
TRBV6-5	-	TRBJ2-2	few	CASSYVDAGELFF	TGTGCCAGCAGTTACGTCGACGCCGGGGAGCTGTTTTTT
TRBV2	TRBD1	TRBJ1-5	few	CASNRDRGNQPQHF	TGTGCCAGCAACCGGGACAGGGGGAATCAGCCCCAGCATTTT
TRBV5-1	TRBD2	TRBJ2-1	-	CASSTTSELEQFF	TGCGCCAGCAGCACGACTAGCGAGCTCGAGCAGTTCTTC
TRBV21-1	-	TRBJ2-4	-	CASSKGVGGRPTMRHIQYF	TGTGCCAGCAGCAAAGGAGTGGGCGGGAGGCCTACAATGCGCCATATTCAGTACTTC
TRBV12-3/TRBV12-4	TRBD2	TRBJ2-7	-	CASSRGLAMSYEQYF	TGTGCCAGCAGCCGGGGACTAGCGATGTCCTACGAGCAGTACTTC
TRBV27	-	TRBJ2-7	few	CASKWTGGDEQYF	TGTGCCAGCAAATGGACAGGAGGGGACGAGCAGTACTTC
TRBV5-6	-	TRBJ2-7	-	CASSLIEGSYEQYF	TGTGCCAGCAGCTTGATCGAGGGGTCCTACGAGCAGTACTTC